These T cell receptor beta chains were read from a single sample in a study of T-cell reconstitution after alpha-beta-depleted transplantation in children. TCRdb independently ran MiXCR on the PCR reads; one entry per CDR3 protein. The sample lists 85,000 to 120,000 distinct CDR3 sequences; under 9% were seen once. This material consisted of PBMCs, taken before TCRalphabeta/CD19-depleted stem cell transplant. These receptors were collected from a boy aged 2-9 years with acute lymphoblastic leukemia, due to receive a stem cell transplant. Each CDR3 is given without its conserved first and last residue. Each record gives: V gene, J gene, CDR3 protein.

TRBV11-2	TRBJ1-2	ASSLDYDRVYGYT
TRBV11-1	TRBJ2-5	ASSSRDRGEETQY
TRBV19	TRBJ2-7	ASSAGTASTYEQY
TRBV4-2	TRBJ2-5	ASSQAGETQY
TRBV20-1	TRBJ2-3	SASLEGGLTDTQY
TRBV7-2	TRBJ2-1	ASSLESAGANEQF
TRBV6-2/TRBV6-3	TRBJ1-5	ASEDRGGNQPQH
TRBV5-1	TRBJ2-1	ASSFSSADEQF
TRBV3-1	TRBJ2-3	ASSFRVGARVSGDTQY
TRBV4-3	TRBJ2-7	ASSQFGGPYEQY
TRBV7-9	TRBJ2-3	ASRSGTRWSDTQY
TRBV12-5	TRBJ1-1	ASGFHSGGPTEAF
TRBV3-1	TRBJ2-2	ASSQRPWAGELF
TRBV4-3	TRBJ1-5	ASSQDWVQGDQPQH
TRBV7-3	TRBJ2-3	ASSLNQGADTQY
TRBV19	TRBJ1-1	ASSIVGTAANTEAF
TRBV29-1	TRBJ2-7	SVGGGPGSYEQY
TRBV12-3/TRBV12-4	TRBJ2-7	ASSRSGTAHEQY
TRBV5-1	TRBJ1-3	ASSLNTGTSGNTIY
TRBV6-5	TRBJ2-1	ASSYSRLAGVHEQF
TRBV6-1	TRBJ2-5	ASGNSGGLKETQY
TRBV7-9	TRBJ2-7	ASSQPGPPEGDEQY
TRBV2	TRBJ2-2	ASSKGRTFPDANTGELF
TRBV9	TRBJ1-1	ASSVDRTLTEAF
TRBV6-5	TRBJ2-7	ASSYSRRTSGNEQY
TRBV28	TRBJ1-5	ASSYNQPQH
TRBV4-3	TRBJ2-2	ASSLTASGGGGELF
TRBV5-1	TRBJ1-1	ASRGQLGVTEAF
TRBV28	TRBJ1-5	ASSLGLSGENQPQH
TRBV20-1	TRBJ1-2	SAEGQSGGYGYT
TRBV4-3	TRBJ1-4	ASSQGGSAKLF
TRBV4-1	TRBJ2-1	ASSQVPPGDRV
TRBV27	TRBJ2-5	GASYPNRGAAFQETQY
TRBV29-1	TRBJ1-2	SVDRSKDGSYGYT
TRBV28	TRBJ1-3	ASKNRAGNTIY
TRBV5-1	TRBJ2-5	ASSLTAERWETQY
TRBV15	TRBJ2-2	ATSTGNTGELF
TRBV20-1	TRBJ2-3	SASGETDTQY
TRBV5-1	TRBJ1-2	ASSTTGGGSYDGYT
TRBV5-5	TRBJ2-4	ASSATSGGENIQY
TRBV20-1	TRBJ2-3	SQLAGGAADTQY
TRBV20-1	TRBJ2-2	SARDPLAGGRTNTGELF
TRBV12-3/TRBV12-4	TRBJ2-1	ASSPTSRGSYNEQF
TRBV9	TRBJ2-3	ASSHSTSGRTDTQY
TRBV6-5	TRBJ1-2	ASTQDNYGYT
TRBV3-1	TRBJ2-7	ASSQGQGRSEQY
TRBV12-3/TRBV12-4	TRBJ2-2	ASSLVPTPGELF
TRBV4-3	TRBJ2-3	ASSSERVYTDTQY
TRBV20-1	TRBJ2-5	SAKGSAKETQY
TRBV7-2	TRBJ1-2	ASSPDRVQGYT
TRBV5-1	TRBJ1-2	ASSLGQSDYGYT
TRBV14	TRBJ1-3	ASSQAAGPGNTIY
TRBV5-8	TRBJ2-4	ASSLRRLAKNIQY